This T cell receptor beta chain was identified in a study of T cells in Graves' hyperthyroidism and ophthalmopathy. The table lists this clonotype with many counts. Antigen: not known. Researchers took RNA transcripts and amplified the TCR beta CDR3 regions from them. An initial round of RT-PCR targeting the TCR CDR3 relied on the HTBI primer set. A single record per CDR3 protein comes from TCRdb applying MiXCR to the multiplex PCR reads. There are around 300,000 distinct CDR3 sequences in the sample; about 14% occur only once, and 6% to 8% lies in the top ten. Diagnoses used clinical symptoms, serum thyroxine and TRAb, thyroid ultrasound and orbital computed tomography. The blood sample predates any ophthalmopathy symptoms, coming from first hyperthyroidism diagnosis. V gave up 0 bases and J gave up 7 bases; unmatched junction bases: 3. Germline loops: CDR1 GTSNPN, CDR2 SVGIG (reference sequence). The CDR3 covers 13 residues.

The study's findings and limits: In blood, most of the thyroid clonotypes expanded above 0.001 were also present. A model of 13 V-J pairs discriminated ophthalmopathy from stable hyperthyroidism.

This sequence was found in a woman aged 30 to 39 with Graves' hyperthyroidism that later progressed to Graves' ophthalmopathy. Specimen: blood. The J gene is TRBJ2-1, the V gene TRBV30, with TRBD2 identical over 7 bases. CDR3 nucleotide sequence: TGTGCCTGGAGTGTATCCGGGAGGAATGAGCAGTTCTTC. Protein sequence: CAWSVSGRNEQFF.